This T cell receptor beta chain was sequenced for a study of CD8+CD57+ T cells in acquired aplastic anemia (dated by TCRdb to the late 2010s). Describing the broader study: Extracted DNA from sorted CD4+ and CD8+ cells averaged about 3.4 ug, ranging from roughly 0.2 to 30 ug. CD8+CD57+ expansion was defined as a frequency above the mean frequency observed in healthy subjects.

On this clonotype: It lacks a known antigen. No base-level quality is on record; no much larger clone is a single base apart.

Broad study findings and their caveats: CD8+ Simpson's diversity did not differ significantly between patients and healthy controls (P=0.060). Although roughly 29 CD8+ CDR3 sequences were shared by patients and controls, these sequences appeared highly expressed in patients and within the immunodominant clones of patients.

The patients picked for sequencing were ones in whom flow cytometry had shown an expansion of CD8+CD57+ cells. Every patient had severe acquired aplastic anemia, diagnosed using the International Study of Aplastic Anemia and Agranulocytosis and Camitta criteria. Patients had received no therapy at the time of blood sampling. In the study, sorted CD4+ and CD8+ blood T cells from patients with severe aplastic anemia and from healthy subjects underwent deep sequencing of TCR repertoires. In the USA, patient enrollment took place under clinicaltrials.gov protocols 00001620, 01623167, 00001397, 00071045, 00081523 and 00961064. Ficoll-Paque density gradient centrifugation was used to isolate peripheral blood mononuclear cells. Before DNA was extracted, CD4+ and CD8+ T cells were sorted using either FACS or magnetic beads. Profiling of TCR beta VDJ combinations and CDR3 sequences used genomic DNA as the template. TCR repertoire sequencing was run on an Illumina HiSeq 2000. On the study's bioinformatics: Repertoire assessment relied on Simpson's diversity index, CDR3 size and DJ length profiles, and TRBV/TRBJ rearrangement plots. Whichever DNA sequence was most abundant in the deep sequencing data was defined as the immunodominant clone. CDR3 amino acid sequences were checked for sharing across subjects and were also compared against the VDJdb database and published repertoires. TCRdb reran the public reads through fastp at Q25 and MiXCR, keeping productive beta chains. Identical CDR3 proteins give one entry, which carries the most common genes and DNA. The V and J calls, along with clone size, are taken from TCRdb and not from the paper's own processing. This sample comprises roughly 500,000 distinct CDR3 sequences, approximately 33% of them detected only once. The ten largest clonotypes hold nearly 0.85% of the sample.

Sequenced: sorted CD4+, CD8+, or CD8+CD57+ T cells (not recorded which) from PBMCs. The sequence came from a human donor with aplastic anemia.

The DNA sequence follows: TGTGCCAGTAGTATATCCCCGGGGAAGGCGGTGGGCATTCAGTACTTC. It specifies CASSISPGKAVGIQYF. The rearranged chain carries TRBV19 and TRBJ2-4; the D gene is perhaps TRBD2, from 5 matching bases. The CDR3 runs 16 residues from the cysteine to the phenylalanine. Kept here is only the CDR3 DNA, which spans 48 bases and is read in frame from base 1. V and J are truncated by 2 bases and 9 bases respectively, leaving an intervening sequence of 20 bases. Sequences LNHDA (CDR1) and SQIVND (CDR2) are obtained from the germline V gene (reference sequence).